This T cell receptor (beta chain) originates from a study of cytomegalovirus exposure and HLA in healthy donors. This clone has only one observation. Libraries were prepared by immunoSEQ multiplex PCR; TCRdb keeps only in-frame clonotypes and omits some of them. The sample contains 150,000 to 200,000 clones, around nine tenths of which appear only once. The CDR3 covers 15 residues. The V gene lost 3 bases and the J gene lost 0 bases, with 8 bases spanning the gap. Germline-derived CDR1 and CDR2 are KGHSH and LQKENI. This chain joins TRBV18 and TRBJ1-4, with D hard to call. Sequenced input: PBMCs. The clonotype comes from a man between 25 and 39 years old in good health and CMV-seropositive. CDR3 loop: CASSPYSTTNEKLFF. The DNA for the CDR3 is TGTGCCAGCTCACCGTACAGTACAACTAATGAAAAACTGTTTTTT.